This T cell receptor (beta chain) was observed in a study of OX40 agonist ivuxolimab in advanced cancers. About the research overall: One patient with hepatocellular carcinoma and two with cutaneous melanoma, three in all, had partial responses. Study results and caveats: Some nonresponders additionally presented with little normalized T-cell clonal expansion.

Some clones are missing from TCRdb's copy, which holds only in-frame ones; the method was immunoSEQ multiplex PCR. The sample comprises 90,000 to 100,000 clones, around 90% of which are singletons, and around 0.16% rests with the top ten. Details on this clone: Antigen: not known.

Researchers took blood at baseline, on cycle 4 day 1, and on cycle 7 day 1. V lost 7 bases and J lost 1, with 15 bases in between. The germline CDR1 and CDR2 sequences are SGHRS and YFSETQ. The CDR3 runs 14 residues. This rearrangement joins TRBV5-1 to TRBJ2-7; D possibly matches TRBD1 or TRBD2 (5 bases each). The sequenced sample was CD4+ or CD8+ T cells sorted from blood, obtained in a trial of the OX40 agonist ivuxolimab. The TCR sequence derives from an adult with an advanced solid tumor such as melanoma, head and neck, liver or kidney cancer. Here the CDR3 DNA reads TGCGCCAGCGGCCACGGGGCCGGGTCCTACGAGCAGTACTTC. Translation: CASGHGAGSYEQYF.